This entry lists 5 T cell receptor beta chains sequenced from one sample in a study of blood T cell repertoires in COVID-19. Repertoires were generated with immunoSEQ multiplex PCR, while TCRdb's copy carries only in-frame clones and drops some. The repertoire holds a few hundred thousand clones, with about 90% as singletons. Specimen: peripheral blood. Receptors were obtained from a woman aged 70-85 years with COVID-19, enrolled during active disease.

The table lists this clone with a count of one. This rearrangement joins TRBV24-1 to TRBJ1-1, with D possibly matching TRBD1 (6 bases). Germline V lookup: CDR1 KGHDR, CDR2 SFDVKD. The CDR3 contains 12 residues. V shed 3 bases and J shed 9 bases, with 10 bases lying between them. The CDR3 DNA is TGTGCCACCAGTGATCTTACAGGGAAAGCTTTCTTT. Its protein product is CATSDLTGKAFF.

This chain links TRBV9 with TRBJ2-1; D is unresolved. Looked up from germline, CDR1 is SGDLS and CDR2 is YYNGEE. Trimming stripped 4 bases from V and 7 bases from J, with 9 bases between. This CDR3 region has 12 residues. CDR3 bases: TGTGCCAGCAGCCCTACGCTAAATGAGCAGTTCTTC. Translation gives CASSPTLNEQFF.

The rearrangement links TRBV18 to TRBJ1-4; perhaps TRBD1 as D (6 bases). The germline gives CDR1 KGHSH, CDR2 LQKENI. This CDR3 is 17 amino acids long. The V and J ends lost 2 bases and 2 bases respectively, with 15 bases between them. The CDR3 sequence is CASSPSPGGITNEKLFF. In DNA form, the CDR3 reads TGTGCCAGCTCACCATCGCCGGGGGGCATCACTAATGAAAAACTGTTTTTT.

The V call is TRBV7-9, the J call TRBJ1-1; the D is unclear. The CDR3 consists of 13 residues. Germline values: CDR1 SEHNR, CDR2 FQNEAQ (reference sequence). Trimming removed 3 bases from V and 5 bases from J, with 10 bases in between. CDR3 coding DNA: TGTGCCAGCAGCTTCCGGGTTTGGACTGAAGCTTTCTTT. Translation: CASSFRVWTEAFF.

The rearrangement uses TRBV28 and TRBJ1-5, with 11 nucleotides matching TRBD1. CDR3 length: 20 residues. The germline CDR1 and CDR2 sequences are MDHEN and SYDVKM. Trimming cost V 2 bases and J 0 bases; bases outside gene matches: 12. CDR3 protein: CASSLRGQGVNTHSNQPQHF. The CDR3 bases are TGTGCCAGCAGTTTACGGGGACAGGGGGTAAACACCCATAGCAATCAGCCCCAGCATTTT.